A single T cell receptor (beta chain) is shown here with its context. The sample comes from a study of shared clonotypes between healthy human individuals. Terminally differentiated effector memory CD45RA+ cells were excluded from the naive CD8 cells, which were CD45RO-negative and positively selected for CCR7. This table comes from immunoSEQ multiplex PCR, and its TCRdb copy is limited to in-frame clones, with some not included. The sample has some 630,000 clones; about 95% are singletons. There are 14 residues in the CDR3. V dropped 4 bases and J dropped 9 bases, with 20 bases sitting between them. Germline loops: CDR1 SGHNT, CDR2 YYREEE (reference sequence).

The rearrangement links TRBV5-4 to TRBJ2-7; D is possibly TRBD1 (7 bases). Sequences were obtained from naive CD8+ T cells sorted from blood. This TCR was sampled from a woman under 40 in good health. The CDR3 region is CASSVGVGRDRQYF. DNA of the CDR3: TGTGCCAGCAGCGTCGGGGTCGGGCGGGACAGGCAGTACTTC.